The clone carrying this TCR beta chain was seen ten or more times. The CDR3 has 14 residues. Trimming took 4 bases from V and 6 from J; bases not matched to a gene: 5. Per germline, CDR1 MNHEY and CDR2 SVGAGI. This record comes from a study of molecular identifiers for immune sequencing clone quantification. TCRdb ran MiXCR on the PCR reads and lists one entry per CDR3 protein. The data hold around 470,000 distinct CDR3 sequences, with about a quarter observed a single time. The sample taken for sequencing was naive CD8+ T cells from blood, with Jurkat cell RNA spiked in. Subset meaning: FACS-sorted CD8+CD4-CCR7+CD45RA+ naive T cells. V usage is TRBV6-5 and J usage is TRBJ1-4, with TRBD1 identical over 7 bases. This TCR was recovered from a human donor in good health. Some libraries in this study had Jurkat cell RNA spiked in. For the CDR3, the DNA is TGTGCCAGCAGTTGGGGCGGGACAGATGAAAAACTGTTTTTT. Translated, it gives CASSWGGTDEKLFF.